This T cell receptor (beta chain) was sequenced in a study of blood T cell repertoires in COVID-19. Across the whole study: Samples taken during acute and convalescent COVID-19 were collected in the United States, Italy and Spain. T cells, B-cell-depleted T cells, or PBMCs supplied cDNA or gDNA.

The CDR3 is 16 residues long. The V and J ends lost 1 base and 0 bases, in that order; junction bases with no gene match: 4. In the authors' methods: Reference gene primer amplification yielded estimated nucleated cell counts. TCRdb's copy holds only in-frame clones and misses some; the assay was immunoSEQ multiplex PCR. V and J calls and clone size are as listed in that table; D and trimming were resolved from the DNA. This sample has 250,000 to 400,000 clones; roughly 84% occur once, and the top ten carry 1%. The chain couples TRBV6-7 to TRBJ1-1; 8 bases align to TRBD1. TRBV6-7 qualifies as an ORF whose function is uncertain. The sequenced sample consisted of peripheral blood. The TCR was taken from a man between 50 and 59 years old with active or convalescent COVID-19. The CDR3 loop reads CASSYLATGVNTEAFF. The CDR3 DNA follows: TGTGCCAGCAGTTACTTAGCGACAGGGGTGAACACTGAAGCTTTCTTT.